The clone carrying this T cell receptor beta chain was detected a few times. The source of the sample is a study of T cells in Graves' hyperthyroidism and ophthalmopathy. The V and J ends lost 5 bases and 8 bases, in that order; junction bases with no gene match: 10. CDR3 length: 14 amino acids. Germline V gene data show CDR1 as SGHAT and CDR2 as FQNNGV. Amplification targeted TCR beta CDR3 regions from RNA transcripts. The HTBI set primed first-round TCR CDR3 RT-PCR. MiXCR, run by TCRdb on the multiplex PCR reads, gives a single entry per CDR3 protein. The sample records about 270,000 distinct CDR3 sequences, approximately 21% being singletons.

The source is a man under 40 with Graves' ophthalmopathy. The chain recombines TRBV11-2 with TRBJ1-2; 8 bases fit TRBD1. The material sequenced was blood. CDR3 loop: CASSLSQGAGGYTF. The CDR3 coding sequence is TGTGCCAGCAGCCTGTCCCAGGGGGCGGGAGGCTACACCTTC.